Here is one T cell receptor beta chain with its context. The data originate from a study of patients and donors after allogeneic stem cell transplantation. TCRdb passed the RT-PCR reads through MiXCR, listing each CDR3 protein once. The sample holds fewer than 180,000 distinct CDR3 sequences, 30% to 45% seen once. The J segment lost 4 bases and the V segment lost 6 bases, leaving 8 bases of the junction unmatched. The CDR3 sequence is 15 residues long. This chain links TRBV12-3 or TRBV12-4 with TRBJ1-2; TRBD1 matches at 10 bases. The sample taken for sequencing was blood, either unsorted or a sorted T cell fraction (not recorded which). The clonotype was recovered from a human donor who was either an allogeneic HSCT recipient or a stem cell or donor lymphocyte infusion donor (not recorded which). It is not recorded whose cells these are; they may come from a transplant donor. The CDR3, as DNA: TGTGCCAGCAGGCTAGACAGGGGGCTAGTCTATGGCTACACCTTC. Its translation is CASRLDRGLVYGYTF.